The 29 T cell receptor beta chains presented below share a single source sample, sequenced in a study of technical replicates of blood from several donors. The repertoire was sequenced with immunoSEQ multiplex PCR; TCRdb's copy has only in-frame clones and lacks some. This table has about 88,000 clones, around 90% appearing once. The source material was T cells isolated from PBMCs. The source of these receptors is a human donor in good health.

V is TRBV7-9 and J is TRBJ2-3; D ambiguous. Germline lookup yields CDR1 SEHNR and CDR2 FQNEAQ (reference sequence). V was pared by 5 bases and J by 0 bases, with 12 bases between. The CDR3 runs 15 residues. CDR3 sequence (DNA): TGTGCCAGCAGCCCAAACTCCACTAGCACAGATACGCAGTATTTT. This gives the protein CASSPNSTSTDTQYF.

This rearrangement joins TRBV27 to TRBJ1-2; D may be TRBD1 (6 bases). With 6 bases removed from V and 0 bases from J, the gap between germline ends came to 14 bases. In germline, CDR1 is MNHEY, CDR2 SMNVEV (reference sequence). The CDR3 contains 15 residues. Here the CDR3 DNA reads TGTGCCAGCAGGGATATGACAGGTTCTAACTATGGCTACACCTTC. Translated, it gives CASRDMTGSNYGYTF.

This clone came up once. The chain joins TRBV28 to TRBJ1-2; TRBD1 is a possible D gene (6 bases). Germline V gene data show CDR1 as MDHEN and CDR2 as SYDVKM. The CDR3 is made up of 14 amino acids. V lost 10 bases and J 4 bases, leaving 19 bases between the germline ends. For the CDR3, the DNA is TGTGCCACCAGAAAGGAACAGGGTATCTATGGCTACACCTTC. Its protein product is CATRKEQGIYGYTF.

The genes are TRBV10-1 and TRBJ1-4; D is perhaps TRBD1 (5 bases). This CDR3 is built from 17 residues. In germline, CDR1 is WNHNN, CDR2 SYGVQD (reference sequence). Trimming pared 5 bases from V and 4 bases from J, leaving 20 bases between. CDR3 DNA: TGCGCCAGCAGTCTGACAGCGTCCGTGGTCGATAATGAAAAACTGTTTTTT. This sequence encodes CASSLTASVVDNEKLFF.

The V and J genes are TRBV7-2 and TRBJ1-2; 7 nucleotides align to TRBD1. Per germline, CDR1 SGHTA and CDR2 FQGNSA. The trim removed 1 base at V and 8 bases at J, leaving 7 bases unmatched. CDR3 length: 14 amino acids. CDR3: CASSLEATGVGYTF. Here the CDR3 DNA reads TGTGCCAGCAGCTTAGAGGCTACAGGGGTGGGCTACACCTTC.

The count of this clone is one. The chain couples TRBV21-1 to TRBJ2-7; the table's D call TRBD2 went unverified against the DNA. TRBV21-1 is an annotated pseudogene. The CDR3 has 18 amino acids. In DNA, the CDR3 is TGTGCCAGCAGCAAAGGTCCCCTACGACTAGTTTGGTCCTACGAGCAGTACTTC. Translating it yields CASSKGPLRLVWSYEQYF.

V gene TRBV10-1 combines with J gene TRBJ2-7, with 8 bases identical to TRBD1. Trimming at V came to 3 bases and at J to 3 bases, leaving 7 bases not matched to a gene. The CDR3 length is 15 residues. Germline assignment: CDR1 WNHNN and CDR2 SYGVQD (reference sequence). The CDR3 reads CASSDPGTGNYEQYF. In nucleotides, the CDR3 is TGCGCCAGCAGTGATCCGGGGACAGGCAACTACGAGCAGTACTTC.

The chain carries TRBV7-9 and TRBJ2-5; D may be TRBD1 (5 bases). The CDR3 covers 14 residues. From germline, CDR1 is SEHNR and CDR2 FQNEAQ (reference sequence). Between the trimmed V and J ends, which lost 10 bases and 4 bases, there was a span of 19 bases. The CDR3 nucleotides are TGTGCCACCCTAGGACCAGGGAAGGGAGAGACCCAGTACTTC. Residues: CATLGPGKGETQYF. Based on the CDR3 plus reference TRBV7-9 and TRBJ2-5, the full variable domain is DTGVSQNPRHKITKRGQNVTFRCDPISEHNRLYWYRQTLGQGPEFLTYFQNEAQLEKSRLLSDRFSAERPKGSFSTLEIQRTEQGDSAMYLCATLGPGKGETQYFGPGTRLLVL.

The V and J genes are TRBV7-9 and TRBJ1-2; 8 nucleotides match TRBD1. V lost 5 bases and J lost 4; bases outside the gene matches: 9. The CDR3 is 15 amino acids. CDR1 and CDR2 from the germline V gene are SEHNR and FQNEAQ (reference sequence). CDR3 in DNA: TGTGCCAGCAGCCTCTCCGGACAGGGTGGCTATGGCTACACCTTC. This sequence encodes CASSLSGQGGYGYTF. Full variable domain (remainder filled in from reference TRBV7-9 and TRBJ1-2): DTGVSQNPRHKITKRGQNVTFRCDPISEHNRLYWYRQTLGQGPEFLTYFQNEAQLEKSRLLSDRFSAERPKGSFSTLEIQRTEQGDSAMYLCASSLSGQGGYGYTFGSGTRLTVV.

The table lists this clone with a few counts. The genes are TRBV11-3 and TRBJ1-6, with D maybe TRBD1 (6 bases). V gave up 4 bases and J gave up 7 bases, with 17 bases separating them. Germline V CDR1 and CDR2: SGHNT, YENEEA. The CDR3 has 16 amino acids. The DNA for the CDR3 is TGTGCCAGCAGCTCAGGAGGTGACAGGCAGAATTCACCCCTCCACTTT. It is translated as CASSSGGDRQNSPLHF.

This clone was picked up one time. The V call is TRBV27, the J call TRBJ2-1; D not certain. Germline loops: CDR1 MNHEY, CDR2 SMNVEV (reference sequence). The V end was cut by 4 bases, the J end by 9 bases, with 13 bases between. The CDR3 loop spans 13 amino acids. CDR3 residues: CASSYPRSSEQFF. The CDR3 bases are TGTGCCAGCAGTTACCCCCGGAGTAGTGAGCAGTTCTTC.

This chain connects TRBV7-8 to TRBJ1-1; 7 positions match TRBD1. The ends lost 5 bases at V and 2 bases at J; junction bases unmatched: 5. Germline V gene data show CDR1 as SGHVS and CDR2 as FQNEAQ. The CDR3 loop spans 14 amino acids. The DNA for the CDR3 is TGTGCCAGCAGCGACAGGGACGCCAACACTGAAGCTTTCTTT. Translating it yields CASSDRDANTEAFF.

J is TRBJ1-2 and V is TRBV19, with 10 bases aligning to TRBD1. Germline CDR1 LNHDA, CDR2 SQIVND (reference sequence). This CDR3 is 14 amino acids long. Germline trimming cut 4 bases from V and 8 bases from J; bases unmatched to any gene: 7. The CDR3 nucleotides read TGTGCCAGTAGTACCGGGACAGGGGATGGGGGCTACACCTTC. This codes for CASSTGTGDGGYTF.

The CDR3 loop is CASSPGGVPLANYGYTF. The DNA for the CDR3 is TGCGCCAGCAGCCCGGGCGGGGTCCCCTTAGCTAACTATGGCTACACCTTC. The chain has TRBV5-1 and TRBJ1-2; D remains unclear. The CDR3 is 17 amino acids. From germline, CDR1 is SGHRS and CDR2 YFSETQ. Trimming took 4 bases from V and 0 from J, leaving 19 bases between them.

The chain has TRBV9 and TRBJ2-5; TRBD2 matches at 9 bases. The germline V gene encodes CDR1 SGDLS and CDR2 YYNGEE. This CDR3 has 15 residues. Germline trimming cut 0 bases from V and 5 bases from J; bases unmatched to any gene: 5. This CDR3 is CASSVDSGSLETQYF. Here the CDR3 DNA reads TGTGCCAGCAGCGTAGATAGCGGGAGTTTGGAGACCCAGTACTTC. Full variable domain (remainder filled in from reference TRBV9 and TRBJ2-5): DSGVTQTPKHLITATGQRVTLRCSPRSGDLSVYWYQQSLDQGLQFLIQYYNGEERAKGNILERFSAQQFPDLHSELNLSSLELGDSALYFCASSVDSGSLETQYFGPGTRLLVL.

The chain recombines TRBV27 with TRBJ2-3; possible D gene TRBD2, 6 bases. The CDR3 runs 15 residues. V was pared by 7 bases and J by 3 bases, with 17 bases between. Germline loops: CDR1 MNHEY, CDR2 SMNVEV (reference sequence). The CDR3 loop is CASNAGRNGTDTQYF. The CDR3 region has the DNA TGTGCCAGCAATGCGGGAAGGAATGGAACAGATACGCAGTATTTT.

V and J are TRBV29-1 and TRBJ1-2, with D tentatively TRBD1 (6 bases). CDR1 is SQVTM and CDR2 is ANQGSEA in the germline V gene. This CDR3 region has 13 residues. The V end lost 7 bases, the J end lost 4 bases, and 16 bases lay between the germline ends. Here the CDR3 reads CSAARTVGYGYTF. CDR3 nucleotide sequence: TGCAGCGCAGCGCGGACAGTAGGCTATGGCTACACCTTC.

This chain joins TRBV13 and TRBJ1-2, with a possible D match to TRBD1 (6 bases). CDR3 length: 15 residues. CDR1 is PRHDT, CDR2 FYEKMQ, per germline (reference sequence). V lost 0 bases and J 8 bases, leaving 16 bases between the germline ends. For the CDR3, the DNA is TGTGCCAGCAGCTTAGGGGGCAGGGGACGGGACGGCTACACCTTC. Protein product: CASSLGGRGRDGYTF.

The chain uses TRBV28 and TRBJ1-5; D unresolved. Germline CDR1 and CDR2: MDHEN and SYDVKM. The CDR3 length is 14 residues. Trimming shortened V by 8 bases and J by 0 bases, and 11 bases separated the two germline ends. CDR3 region: CASLGRNSNQPQHF. Here the CDR3 DNA reads TGTGCCAGCCTTGGGAGAAATAGCAATCAGCCCCAGCATTTT. The whole variable domain, filled in from reference TRBV28 and TRBJ1-5, reads DVKVTQSSRYLVKRTGEKVFLECVQDMDHENMFWYRQDPGLGLRLIYFSYDVKMKEKGDIPEGYSVSREKKERFSLILESASTNQTSMYLCASLGRNSNQPQHFGDGTRLSIL.

This rearrangement joins TRBV2 to TRBJ2-1, with TRBD1 identical over 10 bases. Germline-derived CDR1 and CDR2 are SNHLY and FYNNEI. J was trimmed by 4 bases and V by 6 bases; bases with no gene match: 3. The CDR3 length is 14 residues. In nucleotides, the CDR3 is TGTGCCAGCAGGGGACAGGGGACTTACAATGAGCAGTTCTTC. It is translated as CASRGQGTYNEQFF.

This clone was observed once. This rearrangement joins TRBV6-1 to TRBJ2-1; D call uncertain. The V gene's germline CDR1 is MNHNS and CDR2 SASEGT. Trimming removed 4 bases from V and 0 bases from J, with 16 bases in between. The CDR3 consists of 17 residues. The chain's CDR3 is CASSATTMASSYNEQFF. The CDR3 coding sequence is TGTGCCAGCAGTGCCACCACTATGGCCTCCTCCTACAATGAGCAGTTCTTC.

The J gene is TRBJ2-7, the V gene TRBV28; TRBD1 matches 8 bases. Germline V gene sequence: CDR1 MDHEN, CDR2 SYDVKM. V lost 2 bases, J lost 2 bases, and 17 bases stayed unmatched. The CDR3 length is 19 residues. For the CDR3, the DNA is TGTGCCAGCAGTTTACCGCCCCGGTTTGGACAGGGTCCCCCCTACGAGCAGTACTTC. Its translation: CASSLPPRFGQGPPYEQYF.

The genes are TRBV7-6 and TRBJ2-1, with a weak D call TRBD1 (6 bases). V was cut by 2 bases and J by 7 bases, with 15 bases left in between. Germline-derived CDR1 and CDR2 are SGHVS and FNYEAQ. The CDR3 sequence is 15 residues long. CDR3 nucleotide sequence: TGTGCCAGCAGCTTACGGGGACAAACGAAGAATGAGCAGTTCTTC. This codes for CASSLRGQTKNEQFF.

This chain links TRBV29-1 with TRBJ1-1, with D maybe TRBD1 (6 bases). Trimming left V 4 bases short and J 5 bases short, with 29 bases between. The CDR3 extends over 18 amino acids. CDR1 and CDR2 (germline): SQVTM, ANQGSEA. Written as DNA, the CDR3 is TGCAGCGTTGGGCGGTGGGATGCCGTCAGGGGAGTGTGGACTGAAGCTTTCTTT. The encoded protein is CSVGRWDAVRGVWTEAFF.

This chain links TRBV27 with TRBJ2-1; 16 bases map to TRBD2. Germline V CDR1 and CDR2: MNHEY, SMNVEV (reference sequence). V was pared by 5 bases and J by 9 bases, with 10 bases of the junction left unmatched. This CDR3 spans 17 amino acids. CDR3 region: CASSPGTSGRVMGEQFF. The DNA of the CDR3 is TGTGCCAGCAGTCCGGGGACTAGCGGGAGGGTAATGGGTGAGCAGTTCTTC.

The chain uses TRBV15 and TRBJ2-3; D is unclear. This CDR3 region has 14 residues. With 5 bases removed from V and 2 bases from J, the gap between germline ends came to 11 bases. Germline V gives CDR1 LNHNV, CDR2 YYDKDF (reference sequence). The CDR3 sequence is CATSLLAITDTQYF. CDR3 DNA sequence: TGTGCCACCAGCTTATTAGCCATCACAGATACGCAGTATTTT.

This sequence joins TRBV6-1 and TRBJ2-3; 12 bases are a match to TRBD2. This CDR3 has 15 residues. The V gene end was trimmed by 6 bases and the J gene end by 2 bases; junction bases not matched to a gene: 3. Germline V gene data show CDR1 as MNHNS and CDR2 as SASEGT. CDR3 residues: CASSGLAGYTDTQYF. The DNA of the CDR3 is TGTGCCAGCAGCGGACTAGCGGGATACACAGATACGCAGTATTTT.

The chain is built from TRBV19 and TRBJ2-3; 10 nucleotides match TRBD2. CDR1 and CDR2 from the germline V gene are LNHDA and SQIVND (reference sequence). V dropped 2 bases and J dropped 9; count of bases not matched to a gene: 5. This CDR3 is 14 amino acids long. CDR3 bases: TGTGCCAGTAGTATAAGGCTAGCGGGAGCCACGCAGTATTTT. It encodes CASSIRLAGATQYF. Full variable domain (missing parts from reference TRBV19 and TRBJ2-3): DGGITQSPKYLFRKEGQNVTLSCEQNLNHDAMYWYRQDPGQGLRLIYYSQIVNDFQKGDIAEGYSVSREKKESFPLTVTSAQKNPTAFYLCASSIRLAGATQYFGPGTRLTVL.

The chain combines TRBV5-1 with TRBJ2-3, with a tentative D call TRBD2 (5 bases). Germline V CDR1 and CDR2: SGHRS, YFSETQ. Trimming stripped 0 bases from V and 0 bases from J, with 5 bases between. The CDR3 consists of 14 residues. CDR3 sequence: CASSLGLSTDTQYF. In nucleotides, the CDR3 is TGCGCCAGCAGCTTGGGACTAAGCACAGATACGCAGTATTTT. Full variable domain (rest looked up from reference TRBV5-1 and TRBJ2-3): KAGVTQTPRYLIKTRGQQVTLSCSPISGHRSVSWYQQTPGQGLQFLFEYFSETQRNKGNFPGRFSGRQFSNSRSEMNVSTLELGDSALYLCASSLGLSTDTQYFGPGTRLTVL.